This T cell receptor beta chain was captured by sequencing in a study of T cell changes during pregnancy in multiple sclerosis. The data were produced by immunoSEQ multiplex PCR, yet TCRdb's version contains in-frame clones alone and is incomplete. The sample records about 60,000 clones, 93% being singletons. V dropped 11 bases and J dropped 4 bases, with 17 bases sitting between them. Germline V gene sequence: CDR1 LNHDA, CDR2 SQIVND (reference sequence). The CDR3 has 14 amino acids. Sequencing was performed on peripheral blood, taken after pregnancy. The genes are TRBV19 and TRBJ2-2; maybe TRBD2 (5 bases). This sequence was found in a female donor with multiple sclerosis, enrolled in a pregnancy study. CDR3 DNA sequence: TGTGCCCTATCCGAGGGTTGGGGCACCGGGGAGCTGTTTTTT. It codes for CALSEGWGTGELFF.